The sequence of this T cell receptor (beta chain) was determined in a study of cytomegalovirus exposure and HLA in healthy donors. Study-level results: Some TCR beta chains (roughly 160 of them) were listed as cytomegalovirus-associated. In a later analysis, a missense DCLRE1C variant was linked to TCR beta V- and J-gene trimming.

Amplification used 60 Vbeta primers and 13 Jbeta primers. Assay: immunoSEQ multiplex PCR; the TCRdb copy retains only in-frame clones and omits some. The sample holds around 140,000 clones, approximately 82% seen once. The V gene's germline CDR1 is SQVTM and CDR2 ANQGSEA. With V trimmed by 3 bases and J by 2 bases, 21 bases remained unmatched. The CDR3 runs 19 residues. Comments on this clone: No antigen is known for it.

The clonotype was recovered from a man younger than 45 in good health and CMV-seropositive. Sequenced sample: PBMCs. The chain links TRBV29-1 to TRBJ1-2; 7 nucleotides agree with TRBD1. The CDR3 loop reads CSVDPSSDQGQLLNYGYTF. The DNA for the CDR3 is TGCAGCGTTGATCCCTCCTCGGATCAGGGACAGCTATTAAACTATGGCTACACCTTC.